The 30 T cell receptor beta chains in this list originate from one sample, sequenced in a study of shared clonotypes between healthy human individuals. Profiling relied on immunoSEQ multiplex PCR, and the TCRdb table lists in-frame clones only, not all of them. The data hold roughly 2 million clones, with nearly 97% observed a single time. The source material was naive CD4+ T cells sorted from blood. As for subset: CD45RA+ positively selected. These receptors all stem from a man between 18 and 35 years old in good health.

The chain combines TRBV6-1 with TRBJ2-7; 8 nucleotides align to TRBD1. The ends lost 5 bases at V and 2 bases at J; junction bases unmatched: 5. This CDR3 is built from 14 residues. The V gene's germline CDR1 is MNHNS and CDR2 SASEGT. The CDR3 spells CASSTPGQAYEQYF. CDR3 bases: TGTGCCAGCAGTACCCCGGGACAGGCCTACGAGCAGTACTTC.

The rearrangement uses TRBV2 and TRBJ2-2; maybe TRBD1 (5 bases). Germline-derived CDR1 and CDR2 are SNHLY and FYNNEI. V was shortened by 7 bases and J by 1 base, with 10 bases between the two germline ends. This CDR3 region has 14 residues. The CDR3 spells CASTRTGNTGELFF. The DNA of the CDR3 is TGTGCCAGCACCAGAACAGGGAACACCGGGGAGCTGTTTTTT.

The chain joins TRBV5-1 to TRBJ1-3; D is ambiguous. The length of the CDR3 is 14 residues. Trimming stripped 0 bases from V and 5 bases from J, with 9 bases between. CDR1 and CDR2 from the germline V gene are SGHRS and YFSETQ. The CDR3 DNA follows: TGCGCCAGCAGCTTGGCGGCGGATAGAAACACCATATATTTT. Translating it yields CASSLAADRNTIYF.

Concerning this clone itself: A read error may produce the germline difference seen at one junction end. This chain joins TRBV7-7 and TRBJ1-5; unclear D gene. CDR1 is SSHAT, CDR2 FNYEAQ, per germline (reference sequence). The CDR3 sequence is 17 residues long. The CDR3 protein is CASSPPGGDYSNQPQHF. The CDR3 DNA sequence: TGTGCTAGCAGCCCCCCTGGAGGAGATTATAGCAATCAGCCCCAGCATTTT.

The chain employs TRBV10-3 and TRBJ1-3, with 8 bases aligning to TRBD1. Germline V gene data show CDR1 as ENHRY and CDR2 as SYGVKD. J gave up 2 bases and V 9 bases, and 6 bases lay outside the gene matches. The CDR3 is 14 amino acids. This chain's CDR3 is CAMKGQATGNTIYF. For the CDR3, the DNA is TGTGCCATGAAGGGACAGGCCACTGGAAACACCATATATTTT.

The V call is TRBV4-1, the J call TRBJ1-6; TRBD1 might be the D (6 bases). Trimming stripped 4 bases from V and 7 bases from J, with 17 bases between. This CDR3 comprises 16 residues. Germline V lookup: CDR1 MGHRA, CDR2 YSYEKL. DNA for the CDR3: TGCGCCAGCAGCCTTACTGTGGACAGCAAAAATTCACCCCTCCACTTT. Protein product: CASSLTVDSKNSPLHF.

The CDR3 loop is CASSLLGGNYGYTF. The CDR3 DNA sequence: TGTGCCAGCAGCTTGTTGGGAGGGAACTATGGCTACACCTTC. The chain has TRBV5-4 and TRBJ1-2; D gene uncertain. Trimming stripped 1 base from V and 2 bases from J, with 9 bases between. CDR1 is SGHNT, CDR2 YYREEE, per germline (reference sequence). The CDR3 is 14 residues long.

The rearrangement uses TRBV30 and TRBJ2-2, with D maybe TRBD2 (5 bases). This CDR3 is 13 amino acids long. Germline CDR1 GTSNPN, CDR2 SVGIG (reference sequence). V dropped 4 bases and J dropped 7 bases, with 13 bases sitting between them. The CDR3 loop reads CAWTRVRGGELFF. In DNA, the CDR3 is TGTGCCTGGACGCGGGTTCGAGGCGGGGAGCTGTTTTTT.

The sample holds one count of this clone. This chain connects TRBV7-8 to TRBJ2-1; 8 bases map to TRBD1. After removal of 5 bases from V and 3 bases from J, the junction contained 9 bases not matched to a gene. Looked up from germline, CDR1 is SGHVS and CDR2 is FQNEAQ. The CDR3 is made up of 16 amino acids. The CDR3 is CASSPTTTGGYNEQFF. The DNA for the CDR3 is TGTGCCAGCAGCCCTACCACTACAGGGGGCTACAATGAGCAGTTCTTC. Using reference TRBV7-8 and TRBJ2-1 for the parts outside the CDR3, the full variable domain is GAGVSQSPRYKVAKRGQDVALRCDPISGHVSLFWYQQALGQGPEFLTYFQNEAQLDKSGLPSDRFFAERPEGSVSTLKIQRTQQEDSAVYLCASSPTTTGGYNEQFFGPGTRLTVL.

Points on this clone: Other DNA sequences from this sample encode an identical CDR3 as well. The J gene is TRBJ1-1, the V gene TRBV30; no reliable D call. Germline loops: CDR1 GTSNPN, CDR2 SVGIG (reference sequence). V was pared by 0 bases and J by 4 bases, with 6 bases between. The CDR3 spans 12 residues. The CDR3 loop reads CAWSVLGTEAFF. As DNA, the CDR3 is TGTGCCTGGAGTGTACTAGGCACTGAAGCTTTCTTT.

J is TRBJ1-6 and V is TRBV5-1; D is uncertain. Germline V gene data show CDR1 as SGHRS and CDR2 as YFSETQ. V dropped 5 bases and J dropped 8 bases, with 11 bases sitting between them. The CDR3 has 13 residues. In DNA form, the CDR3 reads TGCGCCAGCAGAGTGGTCCAGGATTCACCCCTCCACTTT. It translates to CASRVVQDSPLHF.

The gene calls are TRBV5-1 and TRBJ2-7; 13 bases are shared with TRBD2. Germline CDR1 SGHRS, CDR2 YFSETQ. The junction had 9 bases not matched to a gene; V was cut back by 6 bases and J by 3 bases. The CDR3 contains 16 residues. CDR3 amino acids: CASNLGGLAGHYEQYF. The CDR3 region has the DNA TGCGCCAGCAATCTCGGGGGACTAGCGGGACACTACGAGCAGTACTTC.

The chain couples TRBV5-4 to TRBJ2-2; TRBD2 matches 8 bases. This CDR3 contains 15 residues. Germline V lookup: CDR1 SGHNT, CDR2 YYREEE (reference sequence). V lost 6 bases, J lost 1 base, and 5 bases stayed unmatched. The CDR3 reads CASTLGLENTGELFF. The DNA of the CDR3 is TGTGCCAGCACTTTGGGACTAGAGAACACCGGGGAGCTGTTTTTT.

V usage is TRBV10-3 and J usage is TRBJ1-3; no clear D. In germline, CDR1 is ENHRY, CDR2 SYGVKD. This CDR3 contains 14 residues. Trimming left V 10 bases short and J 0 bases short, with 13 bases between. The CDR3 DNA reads TGTGCCAGCAGACCGACGGACTCTGGAAACACCATATATTTT. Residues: CASRPTDSGNTIYF.

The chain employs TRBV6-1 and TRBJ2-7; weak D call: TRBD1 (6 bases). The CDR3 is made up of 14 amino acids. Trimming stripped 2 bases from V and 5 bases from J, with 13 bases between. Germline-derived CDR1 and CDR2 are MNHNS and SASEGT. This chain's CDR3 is CASSERYRAHEQYF. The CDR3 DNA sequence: TGTGCCAGCAGTGAAAGGTACAGGGCTCACGAGCAGTACTTC.

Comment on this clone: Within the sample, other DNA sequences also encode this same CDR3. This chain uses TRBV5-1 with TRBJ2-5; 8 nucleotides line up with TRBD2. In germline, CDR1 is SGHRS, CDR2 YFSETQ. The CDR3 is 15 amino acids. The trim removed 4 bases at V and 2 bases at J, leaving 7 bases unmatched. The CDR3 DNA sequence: TGCGCCAGCAGCCTCAGCGGGGGCCCTCAAGAGACCCAGTACTTC. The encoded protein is CASSLSGGPQETQYF.

CDR3 nucleotides: TGTGCCAGCAGTTTATCTTCGGGTTCACATCAGCCCCAGCATTTT. Translated, it gives CASSLSSGSHQPQHF. The chain is built from TRBV27 and TRBJ1-5; no clear D gene. The CDR3 consists of 15 residues. Germline V gene lookup returns CDR1 MNHEY and CDR2 SMNVEV (reference sequence). The germline V and J ends were trimmed by 0 bases and 5 bases, with 11 bases remaining between them.

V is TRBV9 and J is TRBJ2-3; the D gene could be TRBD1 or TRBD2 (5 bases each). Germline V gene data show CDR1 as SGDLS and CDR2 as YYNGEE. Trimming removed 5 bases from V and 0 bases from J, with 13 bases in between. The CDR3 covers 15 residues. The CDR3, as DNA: TGTGCCAGCAGTTTGGGACGGGCCAGCACAGATACGCAGTATTTT. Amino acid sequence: CASSLGRASTDTQYF.

CDR3 DNA: TGTGCCAGCAGTAAGGACTGGAACGGGGAGCTGTTTTTT. It translates to CASSKDWNGELFF. The chain couples TRBV6-1 to TRBJ2-2; D might be TRBD2 (5 bases). The CDR3 contains 13 residues. CDR1 is MNHNS, CDR2 SASEGT, per germline. V gave up 5 bases and J gave up 7 bases, with 11 bases separating them.

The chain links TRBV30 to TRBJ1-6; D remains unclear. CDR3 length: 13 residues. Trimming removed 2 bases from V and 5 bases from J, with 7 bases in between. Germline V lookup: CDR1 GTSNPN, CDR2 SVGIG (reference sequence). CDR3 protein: CAWSSFNNSPLHF. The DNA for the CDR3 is TGTGCCTGGAGTTCGTTCAATAATTCACCCCTCCACTTT.

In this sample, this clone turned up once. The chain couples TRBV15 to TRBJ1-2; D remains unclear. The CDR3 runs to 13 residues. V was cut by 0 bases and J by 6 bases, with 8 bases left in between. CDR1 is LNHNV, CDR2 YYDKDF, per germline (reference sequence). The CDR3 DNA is TGTGCCACCAGCAGAGAGGGTTTTAATGGCTACACCTTC. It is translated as CATSREGFNGYTF.

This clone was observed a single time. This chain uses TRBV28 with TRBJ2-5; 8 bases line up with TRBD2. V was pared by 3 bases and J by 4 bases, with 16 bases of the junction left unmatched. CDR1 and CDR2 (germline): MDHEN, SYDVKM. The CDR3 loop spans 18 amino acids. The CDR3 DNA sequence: TGTGCCAGCAGTTTTAGGGCGGGGGGCCCCATGGGTGGAGAGACCCAGTACTTC. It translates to CASSFRAGGPMGGETQYF.

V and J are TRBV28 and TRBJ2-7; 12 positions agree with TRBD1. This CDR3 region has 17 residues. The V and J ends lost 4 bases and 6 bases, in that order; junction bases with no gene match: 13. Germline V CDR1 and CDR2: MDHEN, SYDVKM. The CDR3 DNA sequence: TGTGCCAGCAGTTCTTTCGACGGGACAGGGGGCTGGTTCGAGCAGTACTTC. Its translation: CASSSFDGTGGWFEQYF.

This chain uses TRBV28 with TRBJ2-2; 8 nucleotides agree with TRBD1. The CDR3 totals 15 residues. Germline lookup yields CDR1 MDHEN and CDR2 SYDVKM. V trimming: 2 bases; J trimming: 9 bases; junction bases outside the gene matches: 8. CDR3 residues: CASSLPPQGDRELFF. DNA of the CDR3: TGTGCCAGCAGTTTACCCCCACAGGGGGATAGGGAGCTGTTTTTT.

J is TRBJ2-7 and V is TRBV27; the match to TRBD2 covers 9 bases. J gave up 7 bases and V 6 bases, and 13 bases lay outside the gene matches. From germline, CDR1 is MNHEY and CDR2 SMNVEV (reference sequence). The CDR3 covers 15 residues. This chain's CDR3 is CASSSGTSPTREQYF. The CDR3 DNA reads TGTGCCAGCAGCTCCGGGACTAGCCCTACTCGGGAGCAGTACTTC.

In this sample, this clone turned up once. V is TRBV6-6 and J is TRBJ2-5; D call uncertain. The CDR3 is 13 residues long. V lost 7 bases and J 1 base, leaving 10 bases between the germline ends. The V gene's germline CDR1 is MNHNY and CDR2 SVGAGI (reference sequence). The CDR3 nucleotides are TGTGCCAGCACTAGGACCATCCAAGAGACCCAGTACTTC. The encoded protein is CASTRTIQETQYF.

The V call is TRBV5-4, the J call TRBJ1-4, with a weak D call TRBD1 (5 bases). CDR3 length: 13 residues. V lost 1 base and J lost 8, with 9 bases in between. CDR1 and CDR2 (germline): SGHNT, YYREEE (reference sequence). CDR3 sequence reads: CASSLLEGEKLFF. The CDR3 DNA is TGTGCCAGCAGCTTGCTCGAGGGGGAAAAACTGTTTTTT.

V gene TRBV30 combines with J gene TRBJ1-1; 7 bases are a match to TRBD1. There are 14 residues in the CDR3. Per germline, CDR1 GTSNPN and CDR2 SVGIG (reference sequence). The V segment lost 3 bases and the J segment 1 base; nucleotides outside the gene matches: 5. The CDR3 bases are TGTGCCTGGAGCCAGGGGACAGCGAACACTGAAGCTTTCTTT. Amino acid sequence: CAWSQGTANTEAFF.

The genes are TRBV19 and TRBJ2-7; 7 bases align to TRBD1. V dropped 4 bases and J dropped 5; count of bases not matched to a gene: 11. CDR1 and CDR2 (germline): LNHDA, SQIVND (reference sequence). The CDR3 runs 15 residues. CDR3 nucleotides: TGTGCCAGTAGTACTCCGGGACAGATGGCCAACGAGCAGTACTTC. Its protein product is CASSTPGQMANEQYF.

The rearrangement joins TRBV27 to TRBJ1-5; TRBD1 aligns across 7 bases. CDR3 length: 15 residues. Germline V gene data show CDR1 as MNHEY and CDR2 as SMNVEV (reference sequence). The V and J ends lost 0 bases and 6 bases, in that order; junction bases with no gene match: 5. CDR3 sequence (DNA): TGTGCCAGCAGTTTATCGACAGGGTCCTCTCAGCCCCAGCATTTT. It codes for CASSLSTGSSQPQHF.